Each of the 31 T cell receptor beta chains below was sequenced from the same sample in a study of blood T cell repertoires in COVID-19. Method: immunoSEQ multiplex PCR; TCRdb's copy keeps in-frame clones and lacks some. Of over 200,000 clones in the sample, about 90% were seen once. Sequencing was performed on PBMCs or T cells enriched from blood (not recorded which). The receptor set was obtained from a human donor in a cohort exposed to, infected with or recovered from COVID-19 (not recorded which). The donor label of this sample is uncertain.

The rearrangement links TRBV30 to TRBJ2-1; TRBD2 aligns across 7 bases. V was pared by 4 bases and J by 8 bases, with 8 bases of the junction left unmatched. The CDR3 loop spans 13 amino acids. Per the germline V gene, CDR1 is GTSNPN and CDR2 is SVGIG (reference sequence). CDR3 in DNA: TGTGCCTGGAACGCAGTGGGGGGGGATGAGCAGTTCTTC. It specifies CAWNAVGGDEQFF.

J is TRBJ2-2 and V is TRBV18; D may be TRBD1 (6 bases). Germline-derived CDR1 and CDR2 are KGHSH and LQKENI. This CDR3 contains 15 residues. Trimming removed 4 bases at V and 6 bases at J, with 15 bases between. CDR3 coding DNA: TGTGCCAGCTCACGACATCTTCAGGGGTCCGGGGAGCTGTTTTTT. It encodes CASSRHLQGSGELFF.

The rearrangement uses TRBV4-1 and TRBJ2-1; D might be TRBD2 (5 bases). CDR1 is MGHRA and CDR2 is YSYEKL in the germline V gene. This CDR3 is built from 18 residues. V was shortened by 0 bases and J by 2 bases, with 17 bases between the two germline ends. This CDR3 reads CASSQDMKLAGPYNEQFF. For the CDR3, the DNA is TGCGCCAGCAGCCAAGATATGAAGCTAGCTGGGCCCTACAATGAGCAGTTCTTC.

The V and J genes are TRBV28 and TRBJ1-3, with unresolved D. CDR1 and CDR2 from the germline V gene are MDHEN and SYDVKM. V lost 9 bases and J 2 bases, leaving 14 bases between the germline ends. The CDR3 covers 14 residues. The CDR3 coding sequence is TGTGCCAGTTTCCTCAGAGGCCCTGGAAACACCATATATTTT. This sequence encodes CASFLRGPGNTIYF.

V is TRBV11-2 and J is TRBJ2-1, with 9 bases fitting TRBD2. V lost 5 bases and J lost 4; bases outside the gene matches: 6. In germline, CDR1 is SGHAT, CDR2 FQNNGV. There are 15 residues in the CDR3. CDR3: CASSPQRGVYNEQFF. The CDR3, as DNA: TGTGCCAGCAGCCCCCAGCGGGGGGTGTACAATGAGCAGTTCTTC.

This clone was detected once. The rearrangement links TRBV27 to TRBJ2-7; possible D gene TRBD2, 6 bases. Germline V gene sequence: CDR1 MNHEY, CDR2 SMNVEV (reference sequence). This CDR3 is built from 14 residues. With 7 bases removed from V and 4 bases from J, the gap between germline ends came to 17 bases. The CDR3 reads CASKEGPWRYEQYF. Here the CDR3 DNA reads TGTGCCAGCAAGGAGGGACCCTGGAGGTACGAGCAGTACTTC.

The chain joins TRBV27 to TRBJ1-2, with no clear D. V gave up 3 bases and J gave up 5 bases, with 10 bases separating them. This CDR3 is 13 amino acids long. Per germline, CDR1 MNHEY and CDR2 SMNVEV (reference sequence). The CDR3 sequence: CASSFLGEYGYTF. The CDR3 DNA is TGTGCCAGCAGTTTCCTCGGAGAGTATGGCTACACCTTC.

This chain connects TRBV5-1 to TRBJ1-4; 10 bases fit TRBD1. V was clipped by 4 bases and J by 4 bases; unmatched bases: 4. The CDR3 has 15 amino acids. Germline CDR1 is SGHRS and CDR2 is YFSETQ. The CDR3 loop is CASSRTGGHNEKLFF. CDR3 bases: TGCGCCAGCAGCAGGACAGGGGGGCATAATGAAAAACTGTTTTTT.

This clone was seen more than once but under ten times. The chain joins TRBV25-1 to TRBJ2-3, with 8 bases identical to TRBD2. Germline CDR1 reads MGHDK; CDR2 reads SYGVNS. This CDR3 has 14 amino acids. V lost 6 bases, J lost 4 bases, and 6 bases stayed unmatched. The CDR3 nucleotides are TGTGCCAGCAGGGGTGGGACTAGTGCAGATACGCAGTATTTT. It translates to CASRGGTSADTQYF.

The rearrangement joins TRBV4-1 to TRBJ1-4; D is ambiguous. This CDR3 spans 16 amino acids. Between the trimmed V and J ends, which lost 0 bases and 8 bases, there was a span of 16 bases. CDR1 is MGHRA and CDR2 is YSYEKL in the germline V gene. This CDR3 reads CASSQEAGVIEEKLFF. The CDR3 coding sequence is TGCGCCAGCAGCCAAGAAGCCGGGGTTATAGAGGAAAAACTGTTTTTT.

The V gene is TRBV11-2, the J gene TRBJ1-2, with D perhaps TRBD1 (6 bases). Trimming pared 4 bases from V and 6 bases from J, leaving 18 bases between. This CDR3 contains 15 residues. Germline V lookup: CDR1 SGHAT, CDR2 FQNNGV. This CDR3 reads CASSSNTGPFNGYTF. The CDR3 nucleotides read TGTGCCAGCAGCTCCAACACAGGGCCCTTTAATGGCTACACCTTC.

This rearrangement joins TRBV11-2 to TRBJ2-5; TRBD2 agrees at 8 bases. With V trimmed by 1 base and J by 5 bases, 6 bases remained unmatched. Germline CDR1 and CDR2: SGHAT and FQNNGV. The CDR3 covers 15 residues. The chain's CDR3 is CASSLAGGPLETQYF. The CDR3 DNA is TGTGCCAGCAGCTTAGCGGGGGGGCCGTTGGAGACCCAGTACTTC.

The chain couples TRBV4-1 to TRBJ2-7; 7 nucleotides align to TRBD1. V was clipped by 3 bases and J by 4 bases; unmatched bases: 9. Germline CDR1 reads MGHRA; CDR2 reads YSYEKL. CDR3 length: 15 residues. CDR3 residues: CASSHRADRDYEQYF. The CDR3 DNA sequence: TGCGCCAGCAGCCACCGAGCCGACAGGGATTACGAGCAGTACTTC.

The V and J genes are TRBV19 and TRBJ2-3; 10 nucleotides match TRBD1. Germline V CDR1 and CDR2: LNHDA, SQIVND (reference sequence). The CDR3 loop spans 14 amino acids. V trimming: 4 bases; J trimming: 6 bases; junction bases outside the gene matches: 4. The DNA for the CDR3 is TGTGCCAGTAGTACGACAGGGGGCGTCGATACGCAGTATTTT. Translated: CASSTTGGVDTQYF.

As DNA, the CDR3 is TGCGCCAGCAGTCGGGAGCGGGGGGGCTTCTATGAGCAGTTCTTC. It specifies CASSRERGGFYEQFF. This rearrangement joins TRBV10-1 to TRBJ2-1; 10 nucleotides agree with TRBD2. CDR3 length: 15 amino acids. J gave up 8 bases and V 5 bases, and 9 bases lay outside the gene matches. Germline loops: CDR1 WNHNN, CDR2 SYGVQD (reference sequence).

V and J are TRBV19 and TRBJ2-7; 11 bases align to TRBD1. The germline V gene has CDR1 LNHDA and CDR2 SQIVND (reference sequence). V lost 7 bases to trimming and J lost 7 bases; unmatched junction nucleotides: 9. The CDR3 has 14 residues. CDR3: CASTAGTGGAEQYF. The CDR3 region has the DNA TGTGCCAGTACGGCCGGGACAGGGGGAGCAGAGCAGTACTTC. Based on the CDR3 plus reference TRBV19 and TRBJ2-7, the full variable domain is DGGITQSPKYLFRKEGQNVTLSCEQNLNHDAMYWYRQDPGQGLRLIYYSQIVNDFQKGDIAEGYSVSREKKESFPLTVTSAQKNPTAFYLCASTAGTGGAEQYFGPGTRLTVT.

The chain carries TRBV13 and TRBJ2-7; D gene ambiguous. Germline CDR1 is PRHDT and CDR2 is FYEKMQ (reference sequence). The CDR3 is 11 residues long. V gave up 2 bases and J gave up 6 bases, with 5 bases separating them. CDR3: CASSLTGEQYF. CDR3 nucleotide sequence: TGTGCCAGCAGCTTAACTGGCGAGCAGTACTTC. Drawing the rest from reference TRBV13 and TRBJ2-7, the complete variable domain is AAGVIQSPRHLIKEKRETATLKCYPIPRHDTVYWYQQGPGQDPQFLISFYEKMQSDKGSIPDRFSAQQFSDYHSELNMSSLELGDSALYFCASSLTGEQYFGPGTRLTVT.

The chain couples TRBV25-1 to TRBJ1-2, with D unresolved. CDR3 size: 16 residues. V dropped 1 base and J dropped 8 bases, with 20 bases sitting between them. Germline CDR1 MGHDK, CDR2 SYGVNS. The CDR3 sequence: CASSEFYPTGSNGYTF. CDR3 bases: TGTGCCAGCAGTGAATTTTACCCGACGGGGAGCAACGGCTACACCTTC.

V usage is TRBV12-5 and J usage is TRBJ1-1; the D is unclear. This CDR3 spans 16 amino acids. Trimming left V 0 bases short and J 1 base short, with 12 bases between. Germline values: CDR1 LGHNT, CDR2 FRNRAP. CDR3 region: CASGLVPTLRNTEAFF. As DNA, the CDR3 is TGTGCTAGTGGTTTGGTACCGACACTGAGGAACACTGAAGCTTTCTTT.

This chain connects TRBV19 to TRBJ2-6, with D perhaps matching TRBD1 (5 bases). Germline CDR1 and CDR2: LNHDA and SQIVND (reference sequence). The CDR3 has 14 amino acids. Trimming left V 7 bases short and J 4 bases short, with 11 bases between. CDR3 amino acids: CASTGIEGANVLTF. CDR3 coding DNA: TGTGCCAGTACAGGGATTGAAGGGGCCAACGTCCTGACTTTC. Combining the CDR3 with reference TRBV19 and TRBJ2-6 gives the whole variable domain DGGITQSPKYLFRKEGQNVTLSCEQNLNHDAMYWYRQDPGQGLRLIYYSQIVNDFQKGDIAEGYSVSREKKESFPLTVTSAQKNPTAFYLCASTGIEGANVLTFGAGSRLTVL.

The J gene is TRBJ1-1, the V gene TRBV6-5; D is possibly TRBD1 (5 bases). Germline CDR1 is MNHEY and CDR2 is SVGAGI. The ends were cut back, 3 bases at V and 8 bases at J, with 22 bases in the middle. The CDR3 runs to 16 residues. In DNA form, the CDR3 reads TGTGCCAGCAGTTATTCTAGACAGAGGCTGGACGTAGAAGCTTTCTTT. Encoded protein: CASSYSRQRLDVEAFF.

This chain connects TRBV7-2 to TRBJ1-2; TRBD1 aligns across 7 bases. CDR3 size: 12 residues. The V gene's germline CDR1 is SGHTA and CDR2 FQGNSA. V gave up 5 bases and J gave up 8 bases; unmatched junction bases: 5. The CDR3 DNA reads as TGTGCCAGCAGCCTCACAGGGGTCGGCTACACCTTC. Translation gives CASSLTGVGYTF.

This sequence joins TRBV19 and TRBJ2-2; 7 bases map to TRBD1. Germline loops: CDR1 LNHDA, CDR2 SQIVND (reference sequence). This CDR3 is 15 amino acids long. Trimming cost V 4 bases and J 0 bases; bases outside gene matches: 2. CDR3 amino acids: CASSRQGTNTGELFF. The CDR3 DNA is TGTGCCAGTAGTAGACAGGGTACGAACACCGGGGAGCTGTTTTTT.

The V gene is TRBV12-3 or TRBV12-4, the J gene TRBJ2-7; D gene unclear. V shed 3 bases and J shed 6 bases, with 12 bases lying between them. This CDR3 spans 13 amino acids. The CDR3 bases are TGTGCCAGCAGTTTGGTCGGAGAATTCGAGCAGTACTTC. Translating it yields CASSLVGEFEQYF.

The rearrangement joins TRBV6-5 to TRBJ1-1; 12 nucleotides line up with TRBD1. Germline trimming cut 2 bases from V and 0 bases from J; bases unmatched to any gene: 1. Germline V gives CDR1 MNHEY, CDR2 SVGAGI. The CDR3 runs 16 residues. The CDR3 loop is CASSYGTGGMNTEAFF. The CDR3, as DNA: TGTGCCAGCAGTTACGGGACAGGGGGCATGAACACTGAAGCTTTCTTT.

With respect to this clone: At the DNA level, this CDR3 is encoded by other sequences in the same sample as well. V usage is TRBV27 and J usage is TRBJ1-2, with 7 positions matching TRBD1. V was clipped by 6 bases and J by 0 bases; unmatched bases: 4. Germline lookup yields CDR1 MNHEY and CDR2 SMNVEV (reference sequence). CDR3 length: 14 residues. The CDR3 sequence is CASSRDRANYGYTF. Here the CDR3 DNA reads TGTGCCAGCAGCCGGGACAGAGCTAACTATGGCTACACCTTC.

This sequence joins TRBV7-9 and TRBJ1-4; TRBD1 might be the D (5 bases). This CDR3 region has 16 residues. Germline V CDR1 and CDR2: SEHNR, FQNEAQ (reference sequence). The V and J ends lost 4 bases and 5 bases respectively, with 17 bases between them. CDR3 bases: TGTGCCAGCAGCTCGCGTTTGACAGTTGTCAATGAAAAACTGTTTTTT. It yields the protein CASSSRLTVVNEKLFF.

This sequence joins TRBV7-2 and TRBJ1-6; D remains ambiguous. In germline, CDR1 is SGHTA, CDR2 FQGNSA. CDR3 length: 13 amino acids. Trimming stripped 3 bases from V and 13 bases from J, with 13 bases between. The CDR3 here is CASSFVRVYPLHF. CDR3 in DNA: TGTGCCAGCAGCTTCGTTCGGGTGTACCCCCTCCACTTT.

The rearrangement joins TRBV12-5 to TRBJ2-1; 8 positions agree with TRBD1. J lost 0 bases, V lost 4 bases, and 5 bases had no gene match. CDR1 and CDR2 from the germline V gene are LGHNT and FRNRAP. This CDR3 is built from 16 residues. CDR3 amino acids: CASGSGQGGSYNEQFF. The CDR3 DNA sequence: TGTGCTAGTGGTTCTGGACAGGGAGGCTCCTACAATGAGCAGTTCTTC.

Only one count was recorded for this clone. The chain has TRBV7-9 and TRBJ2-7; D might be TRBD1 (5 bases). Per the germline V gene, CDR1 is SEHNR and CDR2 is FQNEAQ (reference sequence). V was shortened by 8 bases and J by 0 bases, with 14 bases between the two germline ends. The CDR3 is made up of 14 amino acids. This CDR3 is CASGGSGPSYEQYF. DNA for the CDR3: TGTGCCAGCGGTGGGTCAGGGCCCTCCTACGAGCAGTACTTC.

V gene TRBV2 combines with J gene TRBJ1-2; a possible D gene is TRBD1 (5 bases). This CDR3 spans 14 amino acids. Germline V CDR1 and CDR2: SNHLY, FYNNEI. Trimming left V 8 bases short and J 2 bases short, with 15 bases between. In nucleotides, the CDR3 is TGTGCCAGCGCAGTCCAGGGTGAAAACTATGGCTACACCTTC. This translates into CASAVQGENYGYTF.